This TCR beta chain originates from a study of molecular identifiers for immune sequencing clone quantification. Study as a whole: Replicate experiments took RNA from 20,000 or 100,000 naive CD8 cells, divided it five ways and sequenced four.

Sorting defined naive CD8 T cells as CD8+CD4-CCR7+CD45RA+. This CDR3 contains 16 residues. Study-wide results and caveats: The share of molecules held by clones above 20 RNA copies was over 98% in effector cells and under 1% in naive cells.

Previously published methods and listed TCR primers were used for the bulk TCR libraries. TCRdb recomputed calls from the PCR reads with MiXCR, one row per CDR3 protein. The repertoire holds hundreds of thousands of distinct CDR3 sequences, around 25% seen once, with about 0.84% in the top ten. To note about this clonotype: Its antigen is not known. Given a much more abundant clone one base away, this may be a read error.

The TCR comes from a human donor in good health. Some libraries in this study had Jurkat cell RNA spiked in. The sequenced material came from naive CD8+ T cells from blood, with Jurkat cell RNA spiked in. The sample's subset: FACS-sorted CD8+CD4-CCR7+CD45RA+ naive T cells. J is TRBJ2-7 and V is TRBV5-3; D is uncertain. TRBV5-3 has ORF status, its function being uncertain. The CDR3 spells CASSLAAGPTRTEQYF. The CDR3 DNA reads as TGTGCCAGCAGCTTGGCGGCAGGCCCCACGAGGACCGAGCAGTACTTC.